This T cell receptor (beta chain) was profiled in a study of blood T cell repertoires in COVID-19. On the study more broadly: Specimens from acute and convalescent COVID-19 originated in the United States, Italy and Spain. T cells, B-cell-depleted T cells, or PBMCs provided the cDNA or gDNA that served as material.

Source study methods: Using reference gene primer amplification, nucleated cell counts were estimated. Only in-frame clones appear in the TCRdb table, and some are missing; sequencing was by immunoSEQ multiplex PCR. The V and J calls and the clone size are those of that table, but D and trimming were determined from the DNA. Among roughly 200,000 clones listed, 70% to 90% were seen once. From germline, CDR1 is MDHEN and CDR2 SYDVKM. This CDR3 is built from 17 residues. V was pared by 5 bases and J by 1 base, with 20 bases between. This chain links TRBV28 with TRBJ1-2, with D possibly TRBD1 on 5 matching bases. The material sequenced was peripheral blood. The receptor's source is a woman aged 40 to 55 who had recovered from COVID-19. The CDR3 sequence is CASSPLSKGDSNYGYTF. The CDR3 bases are TGTGCCAGCAGTCCCCTATCGAAAGGAGACAGTAACTATGGCTACACCTTC.